One sample yielded the 9 T cell receptor beta chains listed below, sequenced in a study of cytomegalovirus exposure and HLA in healthy donors. A multiplex PCR was run with 60 Vbeta primers and 13 Jbeta primers. Produced via immunoSEQ multiplex PCR; TCRdb's table is partial and in-frame only. The sample holds under 45,000 clones; approximately 60% are singletons and the top ten take 8.7%. Sequenced material: PBMCs. The receptors derive from a human donor in good health.

This chain uses TRBV12-5 with TRBJ1-5, with 8 bases fitting TRBD1. Germline loops: CDR1 LGHNT, CDR2 FRNRAP. The CDR3 consists of 18 residues. V shed 5 bases and J 1 base; nucleotides not matched to a gene: 13. CDR3 amino acids: CASGPGTGVISSNQPQHF. For the CDR3, the DNA is TGTGCTAGTGGTCCTGGGACAGGCGTCATTTCGAGCAATCAGCCCCAGCATTTT.

This chain joins TRBV18 and TRBJ1-6; 8 bases line up with TRBD1. From germline, CDR1 is KGHSH and CDR2 LQKENI. With 5 bases clipped from V and 8 bases from J, the junction kept 8 bases outside the gene matches. CDR3 size: 15 residues. The CDR3 is CASSRDRGRDSPLHF. The CDR3 nucleotides read TGTGCCAGCTCAAGAGACAGGGGAAGAGATTCACCCCTCCACTTT. Looking up the rest from reference TRBV18 and TRBJ1-6 gives the full variable domain: NAGVMQNPRHLVRRRGQEARLRCSPMKGHSHVYWYRQLPEEGLKFMVYLQKENIIDESGMPKERFSAEFPKEGPSILRIQQVVRGDSAAYFCASSRDRGRDSPLHFGNGTRLTVT.

The rearrangement links TRBV5-8 to TRBJ2-3, with a weak D call TRBD1 (5 bases). The CDR3 sequence is 18 residues long. Trimming left V 0 bases short and J 2 bases short, with 19 bases between. Germline CDR1 and CDR2: SGHTS and YDEGEE. CDR3 sequence reads: CASSLGGWPSPFTDTQYF. The CDR3 nucleotides read TGTGCCAGCAGCTTGGGGGGCTGGCCATCCCCCTTCACAGATACGCAGTATTTT.

This clone has just one count. The genes are TRBV4-1 and TRBJ2-3, with 8 bases identical to TRBD2. V was pared by 1 base and J by 3 bases, with 6 bases of the junction left unmatched. The CDR3 consists of 16 residues. Germline V gene lookup returns CDR1 MGHRA and CDR2 YSYEKL. The CDR3 region is CASSQGVGGGTDTQYF. In DNA form, the CDR3 reads TGCGCCAGCAGCCAAGGTGTCGGGGGGGGTACAGATACGCAGTATTTT.

The chain couples TRBV19 to TRBJ2-2; 7 bases match TRBD1. The CDR3 loop spans 13 amino acids. CDR1 LNHDA and CDR2 SQIVND come from the germline V gene (reference sequence). V dropped 6 bases and J dropped 4; count of bases not matched to a gene: 2. DNA of the CDR3: TGTGCCAGTAGCTACAGGGGCACCGGGGAGCTGTTTTTT. Protein: CASSYRGTGELFF. Full variable domain (missing parts from reference TRBV19 and TRBJ2-2): DGGITQSPKYLFRKEGQNVTLSCEQNLNHDAMYWYRQDPGQGLRLIYYSQIVNDFQKGDIAEGYSVSREKKESFPLTVTSAQKNPTAFYLCASSYRGTGELFFGEGSRLTVL.

The chain combines TRBV6-4 with TRBJ2-2, with TRBD1 as a possible D gene (6 bases). The CDR3 runs to 14 residues. V lost 8 bases, J lost 10 bases, and 20 bases lay in between. Germline CDR1 and CDR2: MRHNA and SNTAGT. CDR3 loop: CASEGEQRNLELFF. The CDR3 DNA sequence: TGTGCCAGCGAGGGGGAACAGAGGAACCTGGAGCTGTTTTTT.

The chain combines TRBV6-5 with TRBJ2-3; tentative D call: TRBD1 (5 bases). With 6 bases removed from V and 6 bases from J, the gap between germline ends came to 16 bases. Germline-derived CDR1 and CDR2 are MNHEY and SVGAGI. This CDR3 region has 14 residues. This CDR3 reads CASSRRQGMDTQYF. CDR3 DNA sequence: TGTGCCAGCAGCCGCCGCCAGGGTATGGATACGCAGTATTTT.

V gene TRBV9 combines with J gene TRBJ1-3, with no clear D. The CDR3 is made up of 15 amino acids. Germline values: CDR1 SGDLS, CDR2 YYNGEE. The germline V and J ends were trimmed by 0 bases and 0 bases, with 7 bases remaining between them. The chain's CDR3 is CASSVGSVSGNTIYF. The CDR3 DNA follows: TGTGCCAGCAGCGTAGGTTCGGTCTCTGGAAACACCATATATTTT.

The chain carries TRBV2 and TRBJ2-2; D is possibly TRBD1 (6 bases). The V gene lost 6 bases and the J gene lost 0 bases, with 8 bases spanning the gap. Germline CDR1 and CDR2: SNHLY and FYNNEI. The CDR3 is made up of 14 amino acids. The CDR3 loop is CASRGDTNTGELFF. CDR3 sequence (DNA): TGTGCCAGCAGAGGGGACACGAACACCGGGGAGCTGTTTTTT.